The clone carrying this T cell receptor beta chain turned up a few times. The record originates from a study of CD8 T cells in Susac syndrome. RNA, at roughly 0.45 to 1 ug, was reverse transcribed with random hexamers. By means of immunoSEQ multiplex PCR, TCR beta CDR3 spanning 54 Vbeta and 13 Jbeta underwent amplification. One entry per CDR3 protein, called by TCRdb with MiXCR from the immunoSEQ multiplex PCR reads. The sample has approximately 180,000 distinct CDR3 sequences, approximately 96% seen once; the top ten hold approximately 0.1%. TCR beta sequences were obtained from blood CD8+ and CD4+ T cells. The specimen was CD4+ T cells from PBMCs. This sequence was found in a human donor with multiple sclerosis.

The CDR3 protein is CASSLRGRTDTQYF. CDR3 bases: TGTGCCAGCAGTTTGCGGGGACGAACAGATACGCAGTATTTT. The chain uses TRBV12-3 or TRBV12-4 and TRBJ2-3; D may be TRBD2 (6 bases). The CDR3 runs 14 residues. V lost 3 bases and J 3 bases, leaving 10 bases between the germline ends.